The 25 T cell receptor beta chains given below trace back to one sample, sequenced in a study of CD8 T cells in Susac syndrome. It was with random hexamers that 0.5 to 1 ug RNA was reverse transcribed. TCRdb independently ran MiXCR on the immunoSEQ multiplex PCR reads; one entry per CDR3 protein. The sample carries approximately 46,000 distinct CDR3 sequences, 92% recorded once. Material for sequencing was CD8+ T cells from PBMCs. The receptors shown here come from a human donor in good health.

The chain employs TRBV2 and TRBJ1-5; tentative D call: TRBD1 (5 bases). This CDR3 has 13 amino acids. V was cut by 7 bases and J by 3 bases, with 10 bases left in between. Per the germline V gene, CDR1 is SNHLY and CDR2 is FYNNEI. DNA for the CDR3: TGTGCCAGCACGGGACCGCTCAATCAGCCCCAGCATTTT. Amino acid sequence: CASTGPLNQPQHF.

The chain employs TRBV6-5 and TRBJ1-1; the D is unclear. Per germline, CDR1 MNHEY and CDR2 SVGAGI. This CDR3 spans 13 amino acids. Deletions cut 2 bases from V and 6 bases from J, with 10 bases between. The CDR3 DNA reads as TGTGCCAGCAGTTACCGACGGGCATCTGAAGCTTTCTTT. Amino acid sequence: CASSYRRASEAFF.

The CDR3, as DNA: TGCAGCGTTTTGTGGACTAGCGGAAGCACAGATACGCAGTATTTT. This encodes CSVLWTSGSTDTQYF. The chain is built from TRBV29-1 and TRBJ2-3; TRBD2 matches 10 bases. The V segment lost 5 bases and the J segment 0 bases; nucleotides outside the gene matches: 5. Germline V CDR1 and CDR2: SQVTM, ANQGSEA. This CDR3 is 15 amino acids long.

The table lists this clonotype with a count of one. V usage is TRBV6-5 and J usage is TRBJ2-1, with TRBD2 matching over 11 bases. Germline trimming cut 4 bases from V and 15 bases from J; bases unmatched to any gene: 11. This CDR3 comprises 14 residues. The germline CDR1 and CDR2 sequences are MNHEY and SVGAGI. CDR3 DNA: TGTGCCAGCAGTTCCAATTTAGCGGGAGGGCCGCTGTTCTTC. Its translation: CASSSNLAGGPLFF.

This clonotype has just one count. The rearrangement joins TRBV6-4 to TRBJ2-2; the D call may be TRBD1 or TRBD2 (5 bases each). The V gene's germline CDR1 is MRHNA and CDR2 SNTAGT. Trimming stripped 5 bases from V and 5 bases from J, with 9 bases between. The CDR3 runs 13 residues. CDR3 amino acids: CASSQGETGELFF. Here the CDR3 DNA reads TGTGCCAGCAGTCAAGGGGAGACCGGGGAGCTGTTTTTT.

This clonotype has a single count. This rearrangement joins TRBV19 to TRBJ2-1, with D possibly TRBD2 on 5 matching bases. V lost 3 bases to trimming and J lost 2 bases, with 11 bases between them. From germline, CDR1 is LNHDA and CDR2 SQIVND (reference sequence). The length of the CDR3 is 15 residues. Here the CDR3 DNA reads TGTGCCAGTAGTATTCGTCGGGAAGCCTACAATGAGCAGTTCTTC. Encoded protein: CASSIRREAYNEQFF.

CDR3 residues: CASGAGEAMNTEAFF. DNA for the CDR3: TGCGCCAGCGGGGCAGGGGAAGCCATGAACACTGAAGCTTTCTTT. The genes are TRBV5-1 and TRBJ1-1; a possible D gene is TRBD1 (6 bases). The CDR3 sequence is 15 residues long. Germline V gives CDR1 SGHRS, CDR2 YFSETQ. Trimming removed 7 bases at V and 0 bases at J, with 16 bases between.

Only a few counts were recorded for this clonotype. V usage is TRBV6-2 or TRBV6-3 and J usage is TRBJ2-1; D may be TRBD2 (5 bases). From germline, CDR1 is MNHEY and CDR2 SVGEGT. Trimming took 0 bases from V and 2 from J, leaving 5 bases between them. There are 14 residues in the CDR3. The CDR3 protein is CASSYSSAYNEQFF. CDR3 in DNA: TGTGCCAGCAGTTACTCTAGCGCCTACAATGAGCAGTTCTTC.

The chain joins TRBV7-9 to TRBJ2-1, with TRBD2 matching over 15 bases. In germline, CDR1 is SEHNR, CDR2 FQNEAQ (reference sequence). The CDR3 is 19 residues long. V lost 5 bases and J lost 1; bases outside the gene matches: 9. In DNA form, the CDR3 reads TGTGCCAGCAGCCCCCGGACTAGCGGGAGGGCCGCGTCCTACAATGAGCAGTTCTTC. Protein product: CASSPRTSGRAASYNEQFF.

The V call is TRBV20-1, the J call TRBJ2-5; the D gene is possibly TRBD1 (5 bases). Germline CDR1 DFQATT, CDR2 SNEGSKA (reference sequence). The germline V and J ends were trimmed by 7 bases and 5 bases, with 26 bases remaining between them. The CDR3 runs to 16 residues. CDR3 sequence: CSGYPSGAVRKETQYF. CDR3 bases: TGCAGTGGGTACCCTTCTGGGGCCGTCCGAAAGGAGACCCAGTACTTC.

This clonotype was seen just once. The V call is TRBV11-1, the J call TRBJ2-6, with 10 positions matching TRBD1. This CDR3 is built from 22 residues. V dropped 3 bases and J dropped 0; count of bases not matched to a gene: 17. Germline V gene data show CDR1 as SGHAT and CDR2 as FQDESV (reference sequence). As DNA, the CDR3 is TGTGCCAGCAGCTTTACCGGGACAGGGGAATTGACCTGGGACTCTGGGGCCAACGTCCTGACTTTC. Amino acids: CASSFTGTGELTWDSGANVLTF.

The CDR3 DNA sequence: TGCAGCCCTAAGACCCCTTGGACGGAAAGCTATGGCTACACCTTC. This encodes CSPKTPWTESYGYTF. The chain employs TRBV20-1 and TRBJ1-2; D is undetermined. CDR1 and CDR2 (germline): DFQATT, SNEGSKA (reference sequence). The CDR3 has 15 residues.

The chain has TRBV7-8 and TRBJ2-7; D not resolved. The CDR3 sequence is 16 residues long. Trimming stripped 2 bases from V and 0 bases from J, with 14 bases between. CDR1 is SGHVS and CDR2 is FQNEAQ in the germline V gene. The CDR3 DNA sequence: TGTGCCAGCAGCTTACGAGGCTTCTCTGTCTCCTACGAGCAGTACTTC. Amino acids: CASSLRGFSVSYEQYF.

The chain employs TRBV19 and TRBJ1-1; TRBD1 is a possible D gene (6 bases). The V and J ends lost 0 bases and 0 bases respectively, with 17 bases between them. CDR1 is LNHDA, CDR2 SQIVND, per germline (reference sequence). This CDR3 has 18 residues. In DNA, the CDR3 is TGTGCCAGTAGTATAGATCGAACAGGGAGAGAATTGAACACTGAAGCTTTCTTT. It specifies CASSIDRTGRELNTEAFF.

The chain recombines TRBV13 with TRBJ2-1; a possible D gene is TRBD1 (6 bases). Trimming left V 5 bases short and J 8 bases short, with 19 bases between. The CDR3 covers 15 residues. CDR1 is PRHDT and CDR2 is FYEKMQ in the germline V gene (reference sequence). CDR3 protein: CASSLSLDRTDEQFF. The CDR3 DNA sequence: TGTGCCAGCAGCCTATCCCTTGACAGGACGGATGAGCAGTTCTTC.

This chain uses TRBV4-3 with TRBJ2-3, with 7 bases matching TRBD2. Germline-derived CDR1 and CDR2 are LGHNA and YSLEER. This CDR3 has 16 residues. J was trimmed by 0 bases and V by 4 bases; bases with no gene match: 7. This CDR3 is CASSPLAASSTDTQYF. CDR3 nucleotides: TGCGCCAGCAGCCCCCTAGCGGCTTCTAGCACAGATACGCAGTATTTT.

The rearrangement joins TRBV19 to TRBJ1-1; TRBD1 might be the D (5 bases). The CDR3 covers 14 residues. The V end was cut by 7 bases, the J end by 4 bases, with 16 bases between. Germline V lookup: CDR1 LNHDA, CDR2 SQIVND (reference sequence). DNA for the CDR3: TGTGCCAGTACCTGGGGGGAGGGTTTCACTGAAGCTTTCTTT. Amino acids: CASTWGEGFTEAFF.

The gene calls are TRBV10-3 and TRBJ2-7, with TRBD1 matching 12 bases. The germline CDR1 and CDR2 sequences are ENHRY and SYGVKD. This CDR3 is 19 amino acids long. J lost 2 bases, V lost 3 bases, and 14 bases had no gene match. CDR3 DNA sequence: TGTGCCATCAGTGACCTCGGTCCCGGGACAGGGGGCAAGGCCTACGAGCAGTACTTC. Its protein product is CAISDLGPGTGGKAYEQYF.

J is TRBJ2-1 and V is TRBV11-2; 9 nucleotides match TRBD2. Germline V gene data show CDR1 as SGHAT and CDR2 as FQNNGV. This CDR3 has 21 residues. The V gene end was trimmed by 0 bases and the J gene end by 0 bases; junction bases not matched to a gene: 15. In DNA, the CDR3 is TGTGCCAGCAGCTTAGACACACCGGGACTAGCACCTGAGAGCTCCTACAATGAGCAGTTCTTC. This encodes CASSLDTPGLAPESSYNEQFF.

This clonotype came up once. This chain uses TRBV4-3 with TRBJ2-2; TRBD1 agrees at 9 bases. V lost 4 bases to trimming and J lost 6 bases; unmatched junction nucleotides: 9. The CDR3 contains 16 residues. From germline, CDR1 is LGHNA and CDR2 YSLEER. This CDR3 is CASSLNTGGWAGELFF. Written as DNA, the CDR3 is TGCGCCAGCAGCCTCAATACAGGGGGCTGGGCCGGGGAGCTGTTTTTT.

The chain carries TRBV19 and TRBJ1-5; perhaps TRBD1 as D (6 bases). Germline CDR1 and CDR2: LNHDA and SQIVND (reference sequence). The V end was cut by 1 base, the J end by 7 bases, with 14 bases between. The CDR3 spans 15 residues. The CDR3 DNA follows: TGTGCCAGTAGTATAGGTCGGGGGGCTAGGCAGCCCCAGCATTTT. This codes for CASSIGRGARQPQHF.

The chain links TRBV10-1 to TRBJ2-7; no definite D call. The V and J ends lost 3 bases and 6 bases respectively, with 21 bases between them. In germline, CDR1 is WNHNN, CDR2 SYGVQD (reference sequence). The CDR3 contains 16 residues. CDR3 DNA: TGCGCCAGCAGTGAAGGTCACCAAGGTTATCTAGGCGAGCAGTACTTC. It is translated as CASSEGHQGYLGEQYF.

The V gene is TRBV18, the J gene TRBJ1-2, with D uncertain. CDR1 KGHSH and CDR2 LQKENI come from the germline V gene. The CDR3 loop spans 14 amino acids. V was cut by 0 bases and J by 3 bases, with 8 bases left in between. In nucleotides, the CDR3 is TGTGCCAGCTCACCACCGGGGAGAGACTATGGCTACACCTTC. Its protein product is CASSPPGRDYGYTF.

CDR3 DNA sequence: TGTGCCAGCAGTTTATCGACAGCCAACACCGGGGAGCTGTTTTTT. Protein sequence: CASSLSTANTGELFF. The rearrangement uses TRBV12-3 or TRBV12-4 and TRBJ2-2, with a tentative D call TRBD1 (5 bases). Trimming removed 2 bases at V and 2 bases at J, with 9 bases between. CDR3 length: 15 residues.

V usage is TRBV2 and J usage is TRBJ2-2, with D possibly being TRBD2 (6 bases). CDR3 size: 15 residues. The ends were cut back, 3 bases at V and 6 bases at J, with 14 bases in the middle. Germline CDR1 is SNHLY and CDR2 is FYNNEI. The CDR3 coding sequence is TGTGCCAGCAGTGAGGGGGGAATTGGGCCCGGGGAGCTGTTTTTT. This translates into CASSEGGIGPGELFF.